This T cell receptor (beta chain) was identified during a study of cytomegalovirus exposure and HLA in healthy donors. Remarks on this clone: Antigen specificity is unknown.

CDR1 and CDR2 from the germline V gene are LNHDA and SQIVND (reference sequence). The CDR3 has 15 amino acids. The V and J ends lost 6 bases and 0 bases, in that order; junction bases with no gene match: 5. Notes on the study in general: Later on, a genetic analysis was performed. It linked a missense variant in DCLRE1C with V- and J-gene trimming of TCR beta. Being indistinguishable, some V segments were excluded, TRBV6-2 and TRBV6-3 among them.

With 60 Vbeta and 13 Jbeta primers, the PCR was carried out. Profiling relied on immunoSEQ multiplex PCR, and the TCRdb table lists in-frame clones only, not all of them. The data hold roughly 100,000 clones, with 64% observed a single time. Sequencing was carried out using PBMCs. This TCR was recovered from a man aged 60 to 75 in good health and CMV-seronegative. V and J are TRBV19 and TRBJ1-3, with TRBD1 identical over 7 bases. CDR3 in DNA: TGTGCCAGTAGGGACAGGCGGTCCTCTGGAAACACCATATATTTT. This encodes CASRDRRSSGNTIYF.